This entry lists 3 T cell receptor beta chains sequenced from one sample in a study of blood T cells in healthy people across ages. The use of a sample-barcoded 5' primer and a J-beta primer mix characterized a second PCR of about 6 to 11 cycles. TCRdb reprocessed the 5' RACE reads with MiXCR, giving one entry per CDR3 protein. The sample shows around 1.5 million distinct CDR3 sequences, 42% of them seen only once. Input material: blood. These receptors originate from a woman between 18 and 29 years old in good health.

This clonotype has a handful of counts. This chain joins TRBV29-1 and TRBJ2-5; D is uncertain. Germline V gene sequence: CDR1 SQVTM, CDR2 ANQGSEA. V lost 7 bases and J lost 5, with 11 bases in between. This CDR3 contains 11 residues. CDR3 nucleotide sequence: TGCAGCGGTAGGACCGGGGAGACCCAGTACTTC. It is translated as CSGRTGETQYF.

Only a few counts were recorded for this clonotype. The chain links TRBV20-1 to TRBJ2-3, with D perhaps matching TRBD1 (5 bases). Deletions cut 3 bases from V and 2 bases from J, with 12 bases between. There are 14 residues in the CDR3. CDR1 DFQATT and CDR2 SNEGSKA come from the germline V gene (reference sequence). CDR3 protein: CSASATENTDTQYF. CDR3 DNA sequence: TGCAGTGCTAGCGCGACAGAGAACACAGATACGCAGTATTTT.

This clonotype was found a few times. The chain couples TRBV7-2 to TRBJ2-3; 11 positions match TRBD2. CDR1 is SGHTA and CDR2 is FQGNSA in the germline V gene. The trim removed 6 bases at V and 4 bases at J, leaving 12 bases unmatched. The CDR3 extends over 17 amino acids. The DNA of the CDR3 is TGTGCCAGCAGTTCAACTAGCGGGGGTATCGTACCAGATACGCAGTATTTT. Its protein is CASSSTSGGIVPDTQYF.